This T cell receptor beta chain was identified in a study of identical twins. TCRdb called the 5' RACE reads again in MiXCR, with one record for every CDR3 protein. The data hold approximately 190,000 distinct CDR3 sequences, with approximately 15% observed a single time. This CDR3 is 17 amino acids long. V trimming: 3 bases; J trimming: 0 bases; junction bases outside the gene matches: 7. Looked up from germline, CDR1 is SGHVS and CDR2 is FQNEAQ. In its sample, this clonotype was seen a few times. These same records also appear under a second study, on T cells expressing NK-cell markers.

This TCR derives from a woman aged 18-30 years in good health. The V gene is TRBV7-8, the J gene TRBJ2-1; 8 bases match TRBD2. Sequenced sample: CD8+ T cells sorted from blood. The CDR3 region is CASSLTIAGTSYNEQFF. The CDR3 DNA reads TGTGCCAGCAGCTTGACCATAGCGGGAACCTCCTACAATGAGCAGTTCTTC.